The 5 T cell receptor beta chains below all came from one sample that was sequenced in a study of regulatory T cells in long-lasting Graves disease. CDR3-region Arm-PCR and iRepertoire HTBI primers produced the TCR beta libraries. TCRdb analysed the multiplex PCR reads with MiXCR anew, one entry per CDR3 protein. The table has hundreds of thousands of distinct CDR3 sequences, around 20% seen once. Time point specified: persistent/refractory GD, antithyroid drugs over 5 years with positive TRAb. The TCR library was prepared using RNA isolated from PBMCs. Specimen: peripheral blood mononuclear cells (PBMCs), collected when the disease was refractory, from a patient treated with antithyroid drugs. The source is a female donor with Graves disease.

The chain uses TRBV5-4 and TRBJ2-4; 8 bases match TRBD1. CDR3 length: 14 residues. The trim removed 3 bases at V and 8 bases at J, leaving 7 bases unmatched. Germline V gene data show CDR1 as SGHNT and CDR2 as YYREEE (reference sequence). CDR3 in amino acids: CASSSGQGRDIQYF. CDR3 coding DNA: TGTGCCAGCAGCTCCGGACAGGGACGGGACATTCAGTACTTC.

This clonotype showed up many times. The genes are TRBV5-1 and TRBJ2-7, with unresolved D. The CDR3 loop spans 13 amino acids. V gave up 1 base and J gave up 5 bases, with 10 bases separating them. The germline V gene has CDR1 SGHRS and CDR2 YFSETQ. Here the CDR3 DNA reads TGCGCCAGCAGCTTGCTCCCGGAGCACGAGCAGTACTTC. As protein: CASSLLPEHEQYF.

Only a few counts were recorded for this clonotype. This may come from a read error, since a much larger clone is one base off. V gene TRBV7-9 combines with J gene TRBJ2-5; 7 bases fit TRBD1. The CDR3 consists of 14 residues. Germline V gene lookup returns CDR1 SEHNR and CDR2 FQNEAQ (reference sequence). CDR3 nucleotide sequence: TGTGCCAGCAGCATGGGACAGAGCCAAGAGGCCCAGTACTTC. Its protein product is CASSMGQSQEAQYF.

The chain has TRBV20-1 and TRBJ2-7; TRBD2 matches 10 bases. Germline V gene lookup returns CDR1 DFQATT and CDR2 SNEGSKA (reference sequence). With 1 base clipped from V and 3 bases from J, the junction kept 9 bases outside the gene matches. The CDR3 sequence is 16 residues long. The CDR3 nucleotides read TGCAGTGCTAGAGCCCAGCTAGCGGGAGCAGGCTACGAGCAGTACTTC. It is translated as CSARAQLAGAGYEQYF.

This clonotype was seen many times. The V call is TRBV7-6, the J call TRBJ2-5; no firm D call. Trimming removed 5 bases at V and 0 bases at J, with 10 bases between. The germline V gene has CDR1 SGHVS and CDR2 FNYEAQ. The CDR3 contains 14 residues. CDR3 DNA sequence: TGTGCCAGCAGCCCCGGTACTTACCAAGAGACCCAGTACTTC. Encoded protein: CASSPGTYQETQYF.